The 25 T cell receptor beta chains given below trace back to one sample, sequenced in a study of cytotoxic CD8 clonotypes in ibrutinib-treated CLL. Only in-frame clones appear in the TCRdb table, and some are missing; sequencing was by immunoSEQ multiplex PCR. The sample shows more than 85,000 clones, 70% to 80% of them seen only once. The sequences come from PBMCs, collected after 12 months of ibrutinib treatment. The receptors originated from a human donor with chronic lymphocytic leukemia.

The CDR3 region has the DNA TGTGCCAGTAGTCCCGCGACAGTTCTAACTTCCTACGAGCAGTACTTC. This codes for CASSPATVLTSYEQYF. V gene TRBV19 combines with J gene TRBJ2-7, with TRBD1 as a possible D gene (5 bases). In germline, CDR1 is LNHDA, CDR2 SQIVND (reference sequence). V was clipped by 5 bases and J by 1 base, with 18 bases between them. The CDR3 is made up of 16 amino acids.

This clone was recorded a few times. The chain employs TRBV15 and TRBJ2-3; TRBD2 might be the D (6 bases). Trimming stripped 3 bases from V and 3 bases from J, with 13 bases between. The CDR3 length is 15 residues. Per the germline V gene, CDR1 is LNHNV and CDR2 is YYDKDF (reference sequence). The CDR3 coding sequence is TGTGCCACCAGCAGTGCGGGGAAAGTTACAGATACGCAGTATTTT. Residues: CATSSAGKVTDTQYF.

With respect to this clone: A much more abundant neighbour one base away suggests this may be a read error. V gene TRBV11-3 combines with J gene TRBJ2-2; no reliable D call. CDR1 is SGHNT and CDR2 is YENEEA in the germline V gene. The CDR3 totals 13 residues. The V end lost 1 base, the J end lost 5 bases, and 5 bases lay between the germline ends. The CDR3 region has the DNA TGTGCCAGCAGCTTAGGGGGTACCGGGGAGCTGTTTTTT. This codes for CASSLGGTGELFF.

The table lists this clone with a few counts. The V call is TRBV5-5, the J call TRBJ2-7; D is unclear. This CDR3 region has 11 residues. V was clipped by 3 bases and J by 5 bases, with 6 bases between them. The germline CDR1 and CDR2 sequences are SGHKS and YYEKEE (reference sequence). The DNA of the CDR3 is TGTGCCAGCAGCTCCTTACACGAGCAGTACTTC. This gives the protein CASSSLHEQYF.

The V gene is TRBV9, the J gene TRBJ2-1; weak D call: TRBD2 (5 bases). Germline V gives CDR1 SGDLS, CDR2 YYNGEE. V gave up 4 bases and J gave up 8 bases, with 16 bases separating them. The CDR3 totals 14 residues. In nucleotides, the CDR3 is TGTGCCAGCAGCCTTAATAAGGAGGAGGATGAGCAGTTCTTC. Translating gives CASSLNKEEDEQFF.

This chain connects TRBV29-1 to TRBJ2-2, with 9 bases identical to TRBD2. The CDR3 contains 17 residues. J was trimmed by 6 bases and V by 6 bases; bases with no gene match: 17. CDR1 and CDR2 (germline): SQVTM, ANQGSEA. The CDR3: CSVPPVWGLAVPGELFF. CDR3 in DNA: TGCAGCGTCCCCCCGGTCTGGGGACTAGCAGTCCCCGGGGAGCTGTTTTTT.

This rearrangement joins TRBV29-1 to TRBJ2-1; 9 bases are a match to TRBD2. The CDR3 covers 13 residues. Unmatched junction bases numbered 2, after V lost 4 bases and J lost 4 bases. Germline loops: CDR1 SQVTM, CDR2 ANQGSEA. CDR3 nucleotides: TGCAGCGTTGGGACTAGCGAGTACAATGAGCAGTTCTTC. Encoded protein: CSVGTSEYNEQFF.

A few counts support this clone. The chain is built from TRBV9 and TRBJ1-1; D is undetermined. The CDR3 loop spans 14 amino acids. Germline assignment: CDR1 SGDLS and CDR2 YYNGEE. The V and J ends lost 2 bases and 1 base respectively, with 9 bases between them. CDR3 loop: CASSVFEGNTEAFF. CDR3 in DNA: TGTGCCAGCAGCGTTTTCGAGGGGAACACTGAAGCTTTCTTT.

The rearrangement links TRBV6-5 to TRBJ1-2, with TRBD1 as a possible D gene (5 bases). The V end was cut by 6 bases, the J end by 4 bases, with 18 bases between. In germline, CDR1 is MNHEY, CDR2 SVGAGI. The CDR3 sequence is 15 residues long. This CDR3 is CASSTGLGGSYGYTF. CDR3 DNA: TGTGCCAGCAGCACCGGATTGGGGGGTTCCTATGGCTACACCTTC.

The rearrangement links TRBV2 to TRBJ2-5, with 12 nucleotides matching TRBD2. Germline CDR1 reads SNHLY; CDR2 reads FYNNEI. V lost 4 bases and J lost 7; bases outside the gene matches: 4. The CDR3 sequence is 14 residues long. This CDR3 reads CASSGTSGVGTQYF. CDR3 nucleotides: TGTGCCAGCAGTGGGACTAGCGGGGTGGGGACCCAGTACTTC.

This clone came up once. The chain combines TRBV4-3 with TRBJ2-5; 8 bases line up with TRBD2. The CDR3 is 13 residues long. Unmatched junction bases numbered 6, after V lost 4 bases and J lost 8 bases. Germline-derived CDR1 and CDR2 are LGHNA and YSLEER. The DNA for the CDR3 is TGCGCCAGCAGCCCGGGACTAGTAGCAACCCAGTACTTC. This codes for CASSPGLVATQYF.

This chain connects TRBV7-2 to TRBJ2-7; no firm D call. The V end lost 5 bases, the J end lost 8 bases, and 10 bases lay between the germline ends. Germline loops: CDR1 SGHTA, CDR2 FQGNSA. The CDR3 has 11 residues. The CDR3 loop is CASSGARQQYF. CDR3 coding DNA: TGTGCCAGCAGCGGCGCCAGGCAGCAGTACTTC.

This clone came up a few times. This chain uses TRBV18 with TRBJ1-1, with a possible D match to TRBD1 (6 bases). With 2 bases removed from V and 2 bases from J, the gap between germline ends came to 18 bases. CDR3 length: 17 residues. Germline CDR1 and CDR2: KGHSH and LQKENI. CDR3 DNA sequence: TGTGCCAGCTCACCAGCCAACGGACAGAGGAGTAACACTGAAGCTTTCTTT. This gives the protein CASSPANGQRSNTEAFF. The full variable domain, rest sourced from reference TRBV18 and TRBJ1-1, is NAGVMQNPRHLVRRRGQEARLRCSPMKGHSHVYWYRQLPEEGLKFMVYLQKENIIDESGMPKERFSAEFPKEGPSILRIQQVVRGDSAAYFCASSPANGQRSNTEAFFGQGTRLTVV.

V usage is TRBV30 and J usage is TRBJ2-5, with TRBD2 matching over 12 bases. This CDR3 has 14 amino acids. V lost 3 bases to trimming and J lost 7 bases; unmatched junction nucleotides: 6. In germline, CDR1 is GTSNPN, CDR2 SVGIG (reference sequence). The CDR3 nucleotides are TGTGCCTGGAGGCTAGCGGGGGGGCCGGGGACCCAGTACTTC. Residues: CAWRLAGGPGTQYF.

The chain uses TRBV11-3 and TRBJ2-3; 10 bases line up with TRBD2. CDR3 length: 16 residues. Germline-derived CDR1 and CDR2 are SGHNT and YENEEA. J was trimmed by 1 base and V by 5 bases; bases with no gene match: 6. The CDR3 here is CASSLATSGGTDTQYF. In nucleotides, the CDR3 is TGTGCCAGCAGCCTTGCCACTAGCGGGGGCACAGATACGCAGTATTTT.

The V gene is TRBV7-9, the J gene TRBJ1-1, with D possibly TRBD1 on 6 matching bases. Looked up from germline, CDR1 is SEHNR and CDR2 is FQNEAQ (reference sequence). V shed 3 bases and J shed 5 bases, with 22 bases lying between them. This CDR3 comprises 17 residues. CDR3 nucleotides: TGTGCCAGCAGCTTCGATACCCTTCAGGGGATAAGGACTGAAGCTTTCTTT. Translation gives CASSFDTLQGIRTEAFF. The entire variable domain, with the rest obtained from reference TRBV7-9 and TRBJ1-1, is as follows: DTGVSQNPRHKITKRGQNVTFRCDPISEHNRLYWYRQTLGQGPEFLTYFQNEAQLEKSRLLSDRFSAERPKGSFSTLEIQRTEQGDSAMYLCASSFDTLQGIRTEAFFGQGTRLTVV.

CDR3 region: CASTVRVDQPQHF. CDR3 DNA: TGTGCCAGCACTGTCAGGGTAGACCAGCCCCAGCATTTT. The chain recombines TRBV2 with TRBJ1-5, with D possibly matching TRBD1 (5 bases). The CDR3 has 13 residues. Between the trimmed V and J ends, which lost 7 bases and 7 bases, there was a span of 14 bases. CDR1 and CDR2 (germline): SNHLY, FYNNEI.

This clone was observed a single time. The V and J genes are TRBV30 and TRBJ1-5, with D perhaps matching TRBD1 (5 bases). Germline CDR1 reads GTSNPN; CDR2 reads SVGIG (reference sequence). There are 13 residues in the CDR3. V was pared by 3 bases and J by 7 bases, with 13 bases between. This CDR3 reads CAWRGARGQPQHF. The CDR3 DNA reads TGTGCCTGGAGAGGGGCCCGGGGCCAGCCCCAGCATTTT. The variable domain in full, with the rest retrieved from reference TRBV30 and TRBJ1-5, is SQTIHQWPATLVQPVGSPLSLECTVEGTSNPNLYWYRQAAGRGLQLLFYSVGIGQISSEVPQNLSASRPQDRQFILSSKKLLLSDSGFYLCAWRGARGQPQHFGDGTRLSIL.

The chain carries TRBV6-5 and TRBJ2-7, with D possibly TRBD2 on 6 matching bases. With 2 bases removed from V and 0 bases from J, the gap between germline ends came to 14 bases. Germline V lookup: CDR1 MNHEY, CDR2 SVGAGI. This CDR3 comprises 16 residues. CDR3 region: CASSYRAGRSSYEQYF. CDR3 nucleotide sequence: TGTGCCAGCAGTTACCGGGCGGGGCGTAGCTCCTACGAGCAGTACTTC.

This chain links TRBV5-6 with TRBJ1-1, with 7 bases identical to TRBD1. Trimming cost V 1 base and J 1 base; bases outside gene matches: 4. The CDR3 has 15 residues. The V gene's germline CDR1 is SGHDT and CDR2 YYEEEE. The CDR3 here is CASSLFDRANTEAFF. CDR3 DNA sequence: TGTGCCAGCAGCTTGTTCGACAGGGCGAACACTGAAGCTTTCTTT.

This chain joins TRBV23-1 and TRBJ2-7, with D perhaps TRBD2 (6 bases). TRBV23-1 has ORF status, its function being uncertain. V lost 1 base, J lost 5 bases, and 12 bases lay in between. The CDR3 covers 14 residues. CDR3 sequence: CASSQYGGRDEQYF. The CDR3 bases are TGCGCCAGCAGTCAATACGGGGGAAGGGACGAGCAGTACTTC.

V and J are TRBV5-1 and TRBJ2-2; D gene ambiguous. The germline gives CDR1 SGHRS, CDR2 YFSETQ. Deletions cut 2 bases from V and 3 bases from J, with 11 bases between. CDR3 length equals 15 residues. CDR3: CASSFGQIDTGELFF. For the CDR3, the DNA is TGCGCCAGCAGCTTCGGGCAGATAGACACCGGGGAGCTGTTTTTT.

This clone has ten or more counts. Within the sample, other DNA sequences also encode this same CDR3. The V call is TRBV5-1, the J call TRBJ2-5; TRBD2 aligns across 8 bases. Germline V lookup: CDR1 SGHRS, CDR2 YFSETQ. V lost 0 bases to trimming and J lost 4 bases; unmatched junction nucleotides: 5. The CDR3 covers 15 residues. CDR3 sequence reads: CASSLGRGGSETQYF. Here the CDR3 DNA reads TGCGCCAGCAGCTTGGGTCGGGGGGGCTCAGAGACCCAGTACTTC.

This sequence joins TRBV18 and TRBJ2-3; TRBD2 matches 10 bases. V dropped 4 bases and J dropped 5; count of bases not matched to a gene: 6. This CDR3 is built from 15 residues. Germline V CDR1 and CDR2: KGHSH, LQKENI. CDR3 DNA: TGTGCCAGCTCACTAGAGCGGGGGGGCCGAGATACGCAGTATTTT. This encodes CASSLERGGRDTQYF.

The chain carries TRBV6-5 and TRBJ1-3; no definite D call. This CDR3 has 15 amino acids. V dropped 6 bases and J dropped 0 bases, with 12 bases sitting between them. Germline V lookup: CDR1 MNHEY, CDR2 SVGAGI. CDR3 coding DNA: TGTGCCAGCAGGTCGTCCGGGTCCTCTGGAAACACCATATATTTT. Protein product: CASRSSGSSGNTIYF.